These 32 T cell receptor beta chains came from one sample sequenced in a study of CD8 T cells in Susac syndrome. Random hexamers were used to reverse transcribe an amount of about 0.45 to 1 ug RNA. TCRdb analysed the immunoSEQ multiplex PCR reads with MiXCR anew, one entry per CDR3 protein. The repertoire holds about 100,000 distinct CDR3 sequences, nearly 97% seen once, with 0.3% in the top ten. Material: CD8+ T cells from PBMCs. The receptors were sampled from a human donor with Susac syndrome.

Only one count was recorded for this clonotype. The V call is TRBV4-1, the J call TRBJ2-1; the D call may be TRBD1 or TRBD2 (6 bases each). This CDR3 region has 12 residues. V dropped 3 bases and J dropped 8 bases, with 8 bases sitting between them. Germline CDR1 MGHRA, CDR2 YSYEKL. As DNA, the CDR3 is TGCGCCAGCAGCCACGGGGGCGATGAGCAGTTCTTC. This encodes CASSHGGDEQFF.

The sample holds one count of this clonotype. This chain links TRBV6-5 with TRBJ1-1; no reliable D call. Germline-derived CDR1 and CDR2 are MNHEY and SVGAGI. V gave up 5 bases and J gave up 5 bases, with 9 bases separating them. This CDR3 spans 12 amino acids. The CDR3 DNA reads as TGTGCCAGCAGTGAGTTGCAGACTGAAGCTTTCTTT. This translates into CASSELQTEAFF.

The rearrangement uses TRBV29-1 and TRBJ2-3, with 9 nucleotides matching TRBD1. The CDR3 has 17 amino acids. Germline trimming cut 0 bases from V and 4 bases from J; bases unmatched to any gene: 11. Germline V gene sequence: CDR1 SQVTM, CDR2 ANQGSEA. The CDR3 DNA is TGCAGCGTTGAAGACCCTTGGGACAGGGACGGTGCAGATACGCAGTATTTT. Its translation: CSVEDPWDRDGADTQYF.

V usage is TRBV15 and J usage is TRBJ1-5; the D is unclear. V lost 1 base to trimming and J lost 6 bases, with 7 bases between them. Germline CDR1 LNHNV, CDR2 YYDKDF (reference sequence). CDR3 length equals 13 residues. Here the CDR3 DNA reads TGTGCCACCAGCAGAGTTGGTGGTCAGCCCCAGCATTTT. It translates to CATSRVGGQPQHF.

J is TRBJ1-2 and V is TRBV6-5; D is ambiguous. Germline-derived CDR1 and CDR2 are MNHEY and SVGAGI. The ends were cut back, 5 bases at V and 3 bases at J, with 4 bases in the middle. The CDR3 runs to 11 residues. The CDR3 region has the DNA TGTGCCAGCAGTAACCACTATGGCTACACCTTC. Translating it yields CASSNHYGYTF.

The chain uses TRBV9 and TRBJ2-1; no firm D call. Germline loops: CDR1 SGDLS, CDR2 YYNGEE. The CDR3 spans 18 residues. Deletions cut 1 base from V and 8 bases from J, with 25 bases between. The CDR3, as DNA: TGTGCCAGCAGCGTATTCGACCCGGTTTCGGGTTTACGGGATGAGCAGTTCTTC. Residues: CASSVFDPVSGLRDEQFF.

Here the CDR3 reads CSARSQTGVVTEAFF. DNA for the CDR3: TGCAGTGCTAGAAGCCAAACAGGGGTGGTCACTGAAGCTTTCTTT. The rearrangement uses TRBV20-1 and TRBJ1-1; 7 nucleotides line up with TRBD1. This CDR3 spans 15 amino acids. Germline V lookup: CDR1 DFQATT, CDR2 SNEGSKA (reference sequence). V gave up 2 bases and J gave up 4 bases; unmatched junction bases: 10.

This chain links TRBV20-1 with TRBJ2-4; no firm D call. Trimming took off 0 bases at V and 0 bases at J, with 9 bases between the two ends. The CDR3 loop spans 15 amino acids. Germline CDR1 is DFQATT and CDR2 is SNEGSKA (reference sequence). The CDR3 DNA sequence: TGCAGTGCTAGAGAGAAAACACTAGCCAAAAACATTCAGTACTTC. Translated: CSAREKTLAKNIQYF.

This chain uses TRBV9 with TRBJ2-1; TRBD2 matches at 9 bases. J was trimmed by 7 bases and V by 2 bases; bases with no gene match: 7. The germline V gene has CDR1 SGDLS and CDR2 YYNGEE. CDR3 length: 15 amino acids. CDR3 nucleotides: TGTGCCAGCAGCGTCCGCGGGAGGGTCTCTAATGAGCAGTTCTTC. This gives the protein CASSVRGRVSNEQFF. The whole variable domain, filled in from reference TRBV9 and TRBJ2-1, reads DSGVTQTPKHLITATGQRVTLRCSPRSGDLSVYWYQQSLDQGLQFLIQYYNGEERAKGNILERFSAQQFPDLHSELNLSSLELGDSALYFCASSVRGRVSNEQFFGPGTRLTVL.

V gene TRBV3-1 combines with J gene TRBJ2-5; no reliable D call. In germline, CDR1 is LGHDT, CDR2 YNNKEL (reference sequence). This CDR3 spans 16 amino acids. The V and J ends lost 4 bases and 1 base respectively, with 16 bases between them. The chain's CDR3 is CASSPRFSAGQETQYF. CDR3 bases: TGTGCCAGCAGCCCCCGGTTTTCGGCAGGCCAAGAGACCCAGTACTTC.

The chain combines TRBV9 with TRBJ1-1, with unresolved D. From germline, CDR1 is SGDLS and CDR2 YYNGEE. The CDR3 runs to 14 residues. Trimming removed 4 bases at V and 0 bases at J, with 10 bases between. CDR3 residues: CASSPSPLNTEAFF. The CDR3 DNA follows: TGTGCCAGCAGCCCCAGCCCTTTGAACACTGAAGCTTTCTTT.

The chain joins TRBV11-2 to TRBJ1-2; the match to TRBD1 covers 7 bases. Germline CDR1 SGHAT, CDR2 FQNNGV. This CDR3 region has 14 residues. V was pared by 7 bases and J by 2 bases, with 7 bases of the junction left unmatched. DNA of the CDR3: TGTGCCAGCACCCTGGAGGGGGCGAACTATGGCTACACCTTC. This encodes CASTLEGANYGYTF.

The rearrangement uses TRBV29-1 and TRBJ1-2, with D uncertain. Germline V gene data show CDR1 as SQVTM and CDR2 as ANQGSEA. Trimming took 0 bases from V and 5 from J, leaving 19 bases between them. The CDR3 runs to 16 residues. CDR3 region: CSVEESSVPPPYGYTF. Here the CDR3 DNA reads TGCAGCGTTGAAGAGAGTTCCGTTCCTCCCCCTTATGGCTACACCTTC.

The rearrangement links TRBV29-1 to TRBJ2-2, with TRBD2 matching 10 bases. The germline V gene has CDR1 SQVTM and CDR2 ANQGSEA. The CDR3 covers 16 residues. Trimming at V came to 6 bases and at J to 2 bases, leaving 9 bases not matched to a gene. The DNA for the CDR3 is TGCAGCGTACAACTAGCGGGAAAACCCAACACCGGGGAGCTGTTTTTT. Amino acid sequence: CSVQLAGKPNTGELFF.

V is TRBV19 and J is TRBJ1-2; a possible D gene is TRBD1 (6 bases). V gave up 6 bases and J gave up 2 bases, with 16 bases separating them. Germline-derived CDR1 and CDR2 are LNHDA and SQIVND (reference sequence). The CDR3 runs to 15 residues. This CDR3 is CASSIMDSRNYGYTF. In DNA, the CDR3 is TGTGCCAGTAGCATAATGGACAGTAGAAACTATGGCTACACCTTC.

The chain couples TRBV20-1 to TRBJ2-5; D might be TRBD1 or TRBD2, each matching 6 bases. CDR1 DFQATT and CDR2 SNEGSKA come from the germline V gene (reference sequence). The CDR3 length is 15 residues. Trimming cost V 0 bases and J 4 bases, with 15 bases left between them. CDR3 protein: CSARDYKGGAETQYF. CDR3 nucleotides: TGCAGTGCTAGAGATTATAAGGGGGGCGCAGAGACCCAGTACTTC.

The chain carries TRBV13 and TRBJ2-1; D remains ambiguous. V was shortened by 5 bases and J by 7 bases, with 12 bases between the two germline ends. Germline-derived CDR1 and CDR2 are PRHDT and FYEKMQ (reference sequence). CDR3 length: 13 residues. CDR3 bases: TGTGCCAGCAGCGCCCGACTCGTTAATGAGCAGTTCTTC. Protein product: CASSARLVNEQFF.

Here the CDR3 DNA reads TGTGCCAGCAGTTTCTCCTTATCCTACGAGCAGTACTTC. Its translation: CASSFSLSYEQYF. This sequence joins TRBV12-3 or TRBV12-4 and TRBJ2-7; no reliable D call. The CDR3 has 13 residues. Trimming took off 3 bases at V and 1 base at J, with 7 bases between the two ends.

The chain is built from TRBV11-2 and TRBJ2-2; D unresolved. The germline V gene has CDR1 SGHAT and CDR2 FQNNGV. Trimming cost V 4 bases and J 1 base, with 7 bases left between them. The CDR3 sequence is 14 residues long. The CDR3 region has the DNA TGTGCCAGCAGCTCTCGGATGAACACCGGGGAGCTGTTTTTT. Translated, it gives CASSSRMNTGELFF.

The gene calls are TRBV20-1 and TRBJ2-6; the D gene could be TRBD1 or TRBD2 (5 bases each). CDR1 is DFQATT and CDR2 is SNEGSKA in the germline V gene (reference sequence). Trimming stripped 3 bases from V and 0 bases from J, with 12 bases between. The CDR3 totals 16 residues. The CDR3 loop is CSASRPGPSGANVLTF. The CDR3 nucleotides read TGCAGTGCTAGCCGTCCGGGGCCCTCTGGGGCCAACGTCCTGACTTTC.

The chain employs TRBV11-2 and TRBJ2-2; the D gene is possibly TRBD1 (5 bases). Trimming removed 5 bases at V and 7 bases at J, with 17 bases between. This CDR3 is built from 15 residues. In germline, CDR1 is SGHAT, CDR2 FQNNGV. Here the CDR3 reads CASSALFQGGGELFF. The CDR3 bases are TGTGCCAGCAGCGCTTTATTCCAGGGTGGCGGGGAGCTGTTTTTT.

The chain combines TRBV19 with TRBJ1-5, with no clear D. The V end lost 5 bases, the J end lost 1 base, and 12 bases lay between the germline ends. Germline CDR1 and CDR2: LNHDA and SQIVND (reference sequence). This CDR3 spans 15 amino acids. This CDR3 is CASSRGLSSNQPQHF. The CDR3 DNA follows: TGTGCCAGTAGTCGTGGGCTTTCAAGCAATCAGCCCCAGCATTTT. Full variable domain (remainder filled in from reference TRBV19 and TRBJ1-5): DGGITQSPKYLFRKEGQNVTLSCEQNLNHDAMYWYRQDPGQGLRLIYYSQIVNDFQKGDIAEGYSVSREKKESFPLTVTSAQKNPTAFYLCASSRGLSSNQPQHFGDGTRLSIL.

V and J are TRBV7-9 and TRBJ2-5; unclear D gene. This CDR3 has 11 amino acids. Germline loops: CDR1 SEHNR, CDR2 FQNEAQ (reference sequence). With 8 bases removed from V and 3 bases from J, the gap between germline ends came to 7 bases. Here the CDR3 reads CASQQKETQYF. CDR3 nucleotides: TGTGCCAGCCAGCAAAAAGAGACCCAGTACTTC.

This chain links TRBV6-5 with TRBJ2-2; 7 positions agree with TRBD1. From germline, CDR1 is MNHEY and CDR2 SVGAGI. This CDR3 is 13 amino acids long. With 6 bases clipped from V and 6 bases from J, the junction kept 4 bases outside the gene matches. This CDR3 reads CASRTGLAGELFF. DNA of the CDR3: TGTGCCAGCAGGACAGGGTTAGCCGGGGAGCTGTTTTTT.

The chain uses TRBV12-3 or TRBV12-4 and TRBJ1-5; D not certain. The CDR3 is 12 amino acids. V lost 6 bases and J 0 bases, leaving 3 bases between the germline ends. CDR3: CASRYSNQPQHF. CDR3 nucleotides: TGTGCCAGCAGGTATAGCAATCAGCCCCAGCATTTT.

This clonotype was found once. This chain joins TRBV15 and TRBJ2-1; D not certain. The V end lost 6 bases, the J end lost 6 bases, and 9 bases lay between the germline ends. The CDR3 covers 12 residues. Germline CDR1 reads LNHNV; CDR2 reads YYDKDF (reference sequence). Here the CDR3 reads CATRSNANEQFF. In nucleotides, the CDR3 is TGTGCCACCAGATCGAACGCCAATGAGCAGTTCTTC. The complete variable domain, with remaining parts taken from reference TRBV15 and TRBJ2-1, reads DAMVIQNPRYQVTQFGKPVTLSCSQTLNHNVMYWYQQKSSQAPKLLFHYYDKDFNNEADTPDNFQSRRPNTSFCFLDIRSPGLGDTAMYLCATRSNANEQFFGPGTRLTVL.

The J gene is TRBJ1-2, the V gene TRBV27; D remains ambiguous. Germline CDR1 reads MNHEY; CDR2 reads SMNVEV (reference sequence). V was pared by 10 bases and J by 8 bases, with 11 bases between. The CDR3 is 10 amino acids. The CDR3 loop is CATYLDGYTF. DNA for the CDR3: TGTGCCACTTATTTGGACGGCTACACCTTC.

The chain carries TRBV29-1 and TRBJ2-1; TRBD1 might be the D (5 bases). The germline V gene has CDR1 SQVTM and CDR2 ANQGSEA. The CDR3 consists of 14 residues. Trimming removed 3 bases at V and 4 bases at J, with 13 bases between. For the CDR3, the DNA is TGCAGCGTTGATCCAGGGTCGGAGTACAATGAGCAGTTCTTC. It yields the protein CSVDPGSEYNEQFF.

The chain carries TRBV6-1 and TRBJ2-1; 9 bases are a match to TRBD1. After removal of 1 base from V and 9 bases from J, the junction contained 4 bases not matched to a gene. The germline CDR1 and CDR2 sequences are MNHNS and SASEGT. The CDR3 contains 14 residues. Here the CDR3 DNA reads TGTGCCAGCAGTGAAGGGACAGGGGTCGGTGAGCAGTTCTTC. Residues: CASSEGTGVGEQFF.

This clonotype has a single count. CDR3 protein: CASSQVGHQETQYF. The CDR3 DNA sequence: TGTGCCAGCAGCCAAGTTGGCCACCAAGAGACCCAGTACTTC. V and J are TRBV3-1 and TRBJ2-5; no clear D gene. Trimming stripped 1 base from V and 0 bases from J, with 6 bases between. Germline values: CDR1 LGHDT, CDR2 YNNKEL (reference sequence). CDR3 length: 14 residues.

CDR3 region: CSVAGQGAEAFF. The CDR3 DNA reads as TGCAGCGTTGCGGGACAGGGGGCTGAAGCTTTCTTT. The chain recombines TRBV29-1 with TRBJ1-1; 11 bases fit TRBD1. CDR3 length: 12 amino acids. Germline CDR1 is SQVTM and CDR2 is ANQGSEA. Germline trimming cut 4 bases from V and 6 bases from J; bases unmatched to any gene: 1.

This chain uses TRBV9 with TRBJ1-1; D is perhaps TRBD1 (5 bases). Germline-derived CDR1 and CDR2 are SGDLS and YYNGEE. Trimming cost V 3 bases and J 3 bases, with 12 bases left between them. The CDR3 length is 14 residues. The CDR3 sequence: CASSALGGDTEAFF. The CDR3 nucleotides are TGTGCCAGCAGCGCCCTGGGGGGGGACACTGAAGCTTTCTTT.